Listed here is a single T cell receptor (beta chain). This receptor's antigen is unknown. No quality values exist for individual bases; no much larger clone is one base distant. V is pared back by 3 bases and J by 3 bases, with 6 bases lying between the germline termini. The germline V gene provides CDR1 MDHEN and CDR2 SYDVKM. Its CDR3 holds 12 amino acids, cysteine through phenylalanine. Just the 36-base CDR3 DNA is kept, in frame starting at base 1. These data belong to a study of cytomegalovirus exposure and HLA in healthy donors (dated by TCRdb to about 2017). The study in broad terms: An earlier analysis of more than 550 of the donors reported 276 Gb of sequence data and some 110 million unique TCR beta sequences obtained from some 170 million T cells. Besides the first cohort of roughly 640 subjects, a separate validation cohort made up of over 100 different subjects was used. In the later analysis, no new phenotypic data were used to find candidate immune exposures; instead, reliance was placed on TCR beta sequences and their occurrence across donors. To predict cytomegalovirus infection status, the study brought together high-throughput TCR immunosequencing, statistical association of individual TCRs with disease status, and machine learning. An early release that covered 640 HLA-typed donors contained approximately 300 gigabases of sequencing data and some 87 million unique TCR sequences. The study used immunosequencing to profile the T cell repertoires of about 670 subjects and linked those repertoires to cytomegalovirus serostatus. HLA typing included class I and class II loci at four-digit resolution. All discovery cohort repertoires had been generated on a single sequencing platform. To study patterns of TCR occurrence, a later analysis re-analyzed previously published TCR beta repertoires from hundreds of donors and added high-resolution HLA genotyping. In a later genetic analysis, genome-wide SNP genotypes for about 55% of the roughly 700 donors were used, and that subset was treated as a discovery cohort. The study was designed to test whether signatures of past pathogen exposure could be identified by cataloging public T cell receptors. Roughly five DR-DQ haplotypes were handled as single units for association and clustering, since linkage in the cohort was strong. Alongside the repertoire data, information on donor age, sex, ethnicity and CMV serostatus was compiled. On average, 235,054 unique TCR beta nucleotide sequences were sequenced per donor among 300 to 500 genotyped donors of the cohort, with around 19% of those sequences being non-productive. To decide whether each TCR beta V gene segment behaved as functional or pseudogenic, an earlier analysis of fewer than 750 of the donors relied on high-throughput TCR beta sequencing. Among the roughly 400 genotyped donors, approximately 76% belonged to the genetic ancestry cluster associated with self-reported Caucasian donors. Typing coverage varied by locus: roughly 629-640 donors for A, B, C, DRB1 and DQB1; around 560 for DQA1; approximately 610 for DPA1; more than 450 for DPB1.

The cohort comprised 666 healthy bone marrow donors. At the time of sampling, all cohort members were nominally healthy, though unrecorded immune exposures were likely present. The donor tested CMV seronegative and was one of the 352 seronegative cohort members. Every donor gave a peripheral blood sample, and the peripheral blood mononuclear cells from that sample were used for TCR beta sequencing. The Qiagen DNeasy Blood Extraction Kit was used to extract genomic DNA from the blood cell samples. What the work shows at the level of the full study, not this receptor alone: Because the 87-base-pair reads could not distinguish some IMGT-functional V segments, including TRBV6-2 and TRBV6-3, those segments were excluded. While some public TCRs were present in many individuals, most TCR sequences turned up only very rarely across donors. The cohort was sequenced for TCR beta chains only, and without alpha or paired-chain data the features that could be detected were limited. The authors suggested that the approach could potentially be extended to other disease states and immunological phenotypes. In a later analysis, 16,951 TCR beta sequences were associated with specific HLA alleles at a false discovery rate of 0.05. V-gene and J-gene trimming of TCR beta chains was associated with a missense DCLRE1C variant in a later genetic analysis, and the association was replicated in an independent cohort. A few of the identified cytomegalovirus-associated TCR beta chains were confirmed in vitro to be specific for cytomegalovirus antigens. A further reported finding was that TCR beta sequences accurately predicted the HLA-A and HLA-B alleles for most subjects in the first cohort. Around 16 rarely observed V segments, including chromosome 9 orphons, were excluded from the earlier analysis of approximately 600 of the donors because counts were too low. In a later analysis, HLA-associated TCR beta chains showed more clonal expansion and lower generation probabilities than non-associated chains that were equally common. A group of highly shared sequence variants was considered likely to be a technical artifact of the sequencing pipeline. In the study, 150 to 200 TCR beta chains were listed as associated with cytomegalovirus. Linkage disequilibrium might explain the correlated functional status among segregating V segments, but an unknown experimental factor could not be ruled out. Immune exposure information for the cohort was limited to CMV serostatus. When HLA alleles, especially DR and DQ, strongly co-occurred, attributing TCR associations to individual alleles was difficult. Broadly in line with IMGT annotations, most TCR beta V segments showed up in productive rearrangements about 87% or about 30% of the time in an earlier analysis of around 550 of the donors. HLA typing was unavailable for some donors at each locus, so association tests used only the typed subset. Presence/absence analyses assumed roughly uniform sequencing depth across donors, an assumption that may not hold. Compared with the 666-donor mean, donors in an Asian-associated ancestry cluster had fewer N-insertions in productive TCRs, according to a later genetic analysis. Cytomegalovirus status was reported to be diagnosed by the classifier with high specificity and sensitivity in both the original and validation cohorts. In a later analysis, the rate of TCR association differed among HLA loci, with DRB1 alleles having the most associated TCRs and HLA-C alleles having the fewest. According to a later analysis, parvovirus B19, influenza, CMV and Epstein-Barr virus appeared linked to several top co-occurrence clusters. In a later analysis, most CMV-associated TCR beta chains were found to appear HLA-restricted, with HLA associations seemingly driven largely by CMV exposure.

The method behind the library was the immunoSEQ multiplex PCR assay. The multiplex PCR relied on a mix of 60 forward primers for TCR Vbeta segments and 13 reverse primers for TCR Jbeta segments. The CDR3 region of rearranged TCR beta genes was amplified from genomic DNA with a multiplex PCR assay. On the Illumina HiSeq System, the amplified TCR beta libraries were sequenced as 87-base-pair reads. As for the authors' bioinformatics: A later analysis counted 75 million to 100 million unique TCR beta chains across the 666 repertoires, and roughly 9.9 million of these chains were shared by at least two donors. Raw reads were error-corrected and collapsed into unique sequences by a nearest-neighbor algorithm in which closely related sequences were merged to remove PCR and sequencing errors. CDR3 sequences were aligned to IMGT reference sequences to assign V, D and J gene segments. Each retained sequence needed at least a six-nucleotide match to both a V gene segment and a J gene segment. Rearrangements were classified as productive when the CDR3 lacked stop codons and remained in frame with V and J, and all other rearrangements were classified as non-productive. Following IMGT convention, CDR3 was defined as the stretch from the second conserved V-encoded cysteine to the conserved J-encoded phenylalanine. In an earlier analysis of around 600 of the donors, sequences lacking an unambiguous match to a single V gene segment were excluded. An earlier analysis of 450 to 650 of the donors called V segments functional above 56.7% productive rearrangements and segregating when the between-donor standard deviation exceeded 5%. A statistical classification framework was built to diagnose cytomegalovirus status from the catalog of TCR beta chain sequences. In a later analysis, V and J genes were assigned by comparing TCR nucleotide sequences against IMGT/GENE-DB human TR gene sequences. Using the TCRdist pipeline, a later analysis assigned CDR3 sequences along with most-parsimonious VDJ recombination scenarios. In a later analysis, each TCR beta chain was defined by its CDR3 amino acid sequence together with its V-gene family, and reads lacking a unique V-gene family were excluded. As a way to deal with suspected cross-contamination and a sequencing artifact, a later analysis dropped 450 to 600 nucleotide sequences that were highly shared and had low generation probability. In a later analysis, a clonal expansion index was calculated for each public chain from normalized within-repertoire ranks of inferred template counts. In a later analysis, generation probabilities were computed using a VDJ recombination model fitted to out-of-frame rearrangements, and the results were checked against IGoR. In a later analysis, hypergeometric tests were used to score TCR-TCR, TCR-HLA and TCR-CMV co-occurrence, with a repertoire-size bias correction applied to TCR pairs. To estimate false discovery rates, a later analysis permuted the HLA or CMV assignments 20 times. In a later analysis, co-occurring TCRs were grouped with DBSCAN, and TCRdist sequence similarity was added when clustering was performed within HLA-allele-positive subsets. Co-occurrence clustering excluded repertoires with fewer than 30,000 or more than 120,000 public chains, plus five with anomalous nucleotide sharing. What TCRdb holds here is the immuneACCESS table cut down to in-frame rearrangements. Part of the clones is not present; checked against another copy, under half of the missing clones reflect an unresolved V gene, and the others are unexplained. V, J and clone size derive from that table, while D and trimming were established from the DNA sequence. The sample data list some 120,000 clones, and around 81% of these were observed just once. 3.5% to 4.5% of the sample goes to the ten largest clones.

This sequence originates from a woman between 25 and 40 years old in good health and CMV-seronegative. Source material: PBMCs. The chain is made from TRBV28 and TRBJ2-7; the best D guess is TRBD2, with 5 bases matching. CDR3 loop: CASSFGVYEQYF. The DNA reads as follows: TGTGCCAGCAGTTTCGGGGTCTACGAGCAGTACTTC. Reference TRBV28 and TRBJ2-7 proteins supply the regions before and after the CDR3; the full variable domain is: DVKVTQSSRYLVKRTGEKVFLECVQDMDHENMFWYRQDPGLGLRLIYFSYDVKMKEKGDIPEGYSVSREKKERFSLILESASTNQTSMYLCASSFGVYEQYFGPGTRLTVT.